This T cell receptor (beta chain) was recorded in a study of blood T cell repertoires in COVID-19. Study context: Samples of COVID-19 (acute and convalescent) were obtained from the United States, Italy and Spain.

Looked up from germline, CDR1 is LGHDT and CDR2 is YNNKEL (reference sequence). Trimming removed 4 bases at V and 7 bases at J, with 28 bases between. The CDR3 spans 18 residues. Clones were sequenced by immunoSEQ multiplex PCR, and TCRdb holds only the in-frame ones, with some missing. The sample consists of approximately 30,000 clones, 89% of them appearing once. What was sequenced was peripheral blood. The chain is built from TRBV3-1 (or the pseudogene TRBV3-2) and TRBJ1-2; tentative D call: TRBD1 (5 bases). The receptor was isolated from a human donor in a cohort sampled during active COVID-19. The CDR3 bases are TGTGCCAGCAGCCCGGGGGTAGAAACAGGCGGTGTATTAGGTGGCTACACCTTC. This translates into CASSPGVETGGVLGGYTF.